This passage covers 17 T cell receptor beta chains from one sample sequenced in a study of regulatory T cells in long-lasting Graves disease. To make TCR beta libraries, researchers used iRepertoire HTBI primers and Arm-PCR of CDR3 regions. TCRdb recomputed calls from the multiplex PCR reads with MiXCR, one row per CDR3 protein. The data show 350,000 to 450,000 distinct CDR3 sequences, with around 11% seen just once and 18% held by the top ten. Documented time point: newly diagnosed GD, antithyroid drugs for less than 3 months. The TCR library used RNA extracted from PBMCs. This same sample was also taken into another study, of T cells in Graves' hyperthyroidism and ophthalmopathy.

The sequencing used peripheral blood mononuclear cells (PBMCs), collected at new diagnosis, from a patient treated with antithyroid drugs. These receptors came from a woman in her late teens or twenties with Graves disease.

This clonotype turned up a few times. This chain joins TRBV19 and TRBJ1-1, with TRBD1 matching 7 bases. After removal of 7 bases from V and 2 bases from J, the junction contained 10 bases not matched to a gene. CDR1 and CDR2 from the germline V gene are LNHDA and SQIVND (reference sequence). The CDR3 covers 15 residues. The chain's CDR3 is CASTPPGQINTEAFF. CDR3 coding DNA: TGTGCCAGTACCCCCCCGGGACAGATAAACACTGAAGCTTTCTTT.

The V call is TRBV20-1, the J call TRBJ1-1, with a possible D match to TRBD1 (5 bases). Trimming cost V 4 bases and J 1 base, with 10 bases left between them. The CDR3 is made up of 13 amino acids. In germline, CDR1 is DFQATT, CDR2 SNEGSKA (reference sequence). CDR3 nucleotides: TGCAGTGCTAAGGAAAGGGGGAACACTGAAGCTTTCTTT. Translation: CSAKERGNTEAFF.

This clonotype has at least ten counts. CDR3 in amino acids: CASRKGVPGLKNTEAFF. As DNA, the CDR3 is TGTGCCAGCAGGAAGGGGGTGCCCGGCCTAAAGAACACTGAAGCTTTCTTT. The J gene is TRBJ1-1, the V gene TRBV3-1; maybe TRBD1 (6 bases). The length of the CDR3 is 17 residues. V dropped 6 bases and J dropped 1 base, with 21 bases sitting between them. Germline CDR1 and CDR2: LGHDT and YNNKEL (reference sequence).

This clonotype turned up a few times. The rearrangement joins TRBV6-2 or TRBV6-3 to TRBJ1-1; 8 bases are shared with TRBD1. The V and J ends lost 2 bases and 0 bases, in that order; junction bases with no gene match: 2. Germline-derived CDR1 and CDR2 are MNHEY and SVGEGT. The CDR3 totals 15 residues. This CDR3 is CASSYGQGVNTEAFF. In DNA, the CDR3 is TGTGCCAGCAGTTACGGACAGGGCGTGAACACTGAAGCTTTCTTT.

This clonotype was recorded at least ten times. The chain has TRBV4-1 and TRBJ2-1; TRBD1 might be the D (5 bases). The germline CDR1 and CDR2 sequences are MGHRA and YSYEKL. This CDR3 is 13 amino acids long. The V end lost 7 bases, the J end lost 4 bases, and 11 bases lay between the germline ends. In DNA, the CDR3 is TGCGCCAGCAAGGGGATTGGGTACAATGAGCAGTTCTTC. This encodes CASKGIGYNEQFF.

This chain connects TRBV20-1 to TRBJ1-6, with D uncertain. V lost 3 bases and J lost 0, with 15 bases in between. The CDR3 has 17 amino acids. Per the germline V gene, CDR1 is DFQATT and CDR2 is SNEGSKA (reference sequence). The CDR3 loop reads CSARYPEGSSYNSPLHF. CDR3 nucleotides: TGCAGTGCTAGGTACCCGGAAGGGAGCTCCTATAATTCACCCCTCCACTTT.

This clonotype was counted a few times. CDR3 coding DNA: TGTGCCAGCAGTTACACAGACAGCCCCACCTACGAGCAGTACTTC. Its translation: CASSYTDSPTYEQYF. The rearrangement links TRBV6-5 to TRBJ2-7; the D gene is possibly TRBD1 (5 bases). The CDR3 loop spans 15 amino acids. In germline, CDR1 is MNHEY, CDR2 SVGAGI. The V and J ends lost 2 bases and 2 bases respectively, with 13 bases between them.

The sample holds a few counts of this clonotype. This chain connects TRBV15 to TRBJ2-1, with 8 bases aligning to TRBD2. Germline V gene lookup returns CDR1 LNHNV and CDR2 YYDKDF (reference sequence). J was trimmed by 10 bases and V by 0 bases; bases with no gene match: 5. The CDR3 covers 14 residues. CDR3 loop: CATSRDQGTREQFF. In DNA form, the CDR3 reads TGTGCCACCAGCAGAGATCAGGGGACTAGGGAGCAGTTCTTC.

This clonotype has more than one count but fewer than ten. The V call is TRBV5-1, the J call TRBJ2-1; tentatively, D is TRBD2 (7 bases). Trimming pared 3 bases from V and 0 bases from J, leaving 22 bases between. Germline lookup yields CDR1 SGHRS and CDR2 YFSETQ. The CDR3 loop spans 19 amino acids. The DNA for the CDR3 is TGCGCCAGCAGCTCGAGGGGGGGCGGTGTCTTTGGCTCCTACAATGAGCAGTTCTTC. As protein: CASSSRGGGVFGSYNEQFF.

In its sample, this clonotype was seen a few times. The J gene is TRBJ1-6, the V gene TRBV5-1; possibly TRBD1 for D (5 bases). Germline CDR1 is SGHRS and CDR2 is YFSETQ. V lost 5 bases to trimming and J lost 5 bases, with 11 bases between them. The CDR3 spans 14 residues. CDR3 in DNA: TGCGCCAGCAGACGGGACGACCATAATTCACCCCTCCACTTT. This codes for CASRRDDHNSPLHF.

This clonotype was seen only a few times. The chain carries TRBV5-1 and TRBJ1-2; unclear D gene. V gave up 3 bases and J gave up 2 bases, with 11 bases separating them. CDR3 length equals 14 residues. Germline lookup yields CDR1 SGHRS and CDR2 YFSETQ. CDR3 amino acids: CASSSAVPNYGYTF. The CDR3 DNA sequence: TGCGCCAGCAGCTCGGCGGTCCCCAACTATGGCTACACCTTC.

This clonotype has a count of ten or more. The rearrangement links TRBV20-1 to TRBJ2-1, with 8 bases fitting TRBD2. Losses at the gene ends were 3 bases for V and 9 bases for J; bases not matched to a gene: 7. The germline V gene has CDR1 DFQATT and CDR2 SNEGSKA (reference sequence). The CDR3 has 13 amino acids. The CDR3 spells CSASRGGAGEQFF. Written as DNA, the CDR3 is TGCAGTGCTAGTCGGGGGGGAGCGGGTGAGCAGTTCTTC.

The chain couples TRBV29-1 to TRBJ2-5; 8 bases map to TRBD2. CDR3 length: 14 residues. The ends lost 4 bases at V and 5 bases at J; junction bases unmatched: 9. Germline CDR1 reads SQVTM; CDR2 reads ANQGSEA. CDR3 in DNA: TGCAGCGTTGGGGGAACGGGAGGGATGGAGACCCAGTACTTC. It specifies CSVGGTGGMETQYF.

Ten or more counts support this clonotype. In DNA form, the CDR3 reads TGTGCCAGCAGTGAAGCGATAGGGGGAGAAGCTTTCTTT. Its protein product is CASSEAIGGEAFF. The chain combines TRBV2 with TRBJ1-1; D possibly corresponds to TRBD1 (6 bases). CDR3 length equals 13 residues. Germline CDR1 reads SNHLY; CDR2 reads FYNNEI. Deletions cut 0 bases from V and 8 bases from J, with 10 bases between.

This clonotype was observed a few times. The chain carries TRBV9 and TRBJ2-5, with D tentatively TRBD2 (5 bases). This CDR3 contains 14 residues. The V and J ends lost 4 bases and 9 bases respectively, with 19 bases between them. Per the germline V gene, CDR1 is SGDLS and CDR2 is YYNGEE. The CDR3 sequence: CASSPSQQLGAQYF. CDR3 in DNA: TGTGCCAGCAGCCCGTCGCAACAACTCGGGGCCCAGTACTTC.

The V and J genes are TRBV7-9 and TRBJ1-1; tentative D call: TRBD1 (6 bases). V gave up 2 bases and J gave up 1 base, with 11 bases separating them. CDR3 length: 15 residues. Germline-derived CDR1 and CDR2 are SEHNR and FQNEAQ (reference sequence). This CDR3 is CASSLISGANTEAFF. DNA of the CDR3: TGTGCCAGCAGCTTAATTTCGGGGGCGAACACTGAAGCTTTCTTT.

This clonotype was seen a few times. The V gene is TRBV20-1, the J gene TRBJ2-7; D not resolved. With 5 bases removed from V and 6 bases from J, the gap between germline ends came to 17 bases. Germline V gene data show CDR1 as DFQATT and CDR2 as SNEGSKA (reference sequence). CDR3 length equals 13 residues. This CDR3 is CSADRTVKSEQYF. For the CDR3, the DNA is TGCAGTGCTGACCGGACCGTCAAAAGCGAGCAGTACTTC.